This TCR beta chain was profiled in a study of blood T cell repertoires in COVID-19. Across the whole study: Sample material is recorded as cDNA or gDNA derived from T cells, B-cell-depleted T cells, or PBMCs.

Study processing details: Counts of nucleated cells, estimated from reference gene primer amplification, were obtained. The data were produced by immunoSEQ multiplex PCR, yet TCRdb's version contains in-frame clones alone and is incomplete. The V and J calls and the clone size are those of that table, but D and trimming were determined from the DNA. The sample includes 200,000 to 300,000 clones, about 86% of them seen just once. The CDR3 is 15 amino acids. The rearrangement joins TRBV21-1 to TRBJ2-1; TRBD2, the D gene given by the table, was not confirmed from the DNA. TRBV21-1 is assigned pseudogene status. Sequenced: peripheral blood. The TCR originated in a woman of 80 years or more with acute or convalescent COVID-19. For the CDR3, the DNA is TGTGCCAGCAGCAAGCGGGGGGGCGGTGACAATGAGCAGTTCTTC. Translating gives CASSKRGGGDNEQFF.